This is a list of T cell receptor beta chains from one sample in a study of neurological immune-mediated disorders. Each CDR3 protein is one row after TCRdb ran MiXCR on the 5' RACE reads. Among tens of thousands of distinct CDR3 sequences listed, about a tenth were seen once. Sequencing input: PBMCs. The receptors stem from a middle-aged man in good health. Both conserved end residues are part of each CDR3. A D gene is named only where the DNA matches it firmly. Size tells how often a clone was seen (once, few, many) or the class of an expanded clone, and some rows leave it out.

clone_size	v_call	d_call	j_call	cdr3_aa	cdr3_nt
many	TRBV10-3	TRBD2	TRBJ2-1	CAISESGKPNNEQFF	TGTGCCATCAGTGAGAGCGGGAAGCCGAACAATGAGCAGTTCTTC
many	TRBV2	TRBD1	TRBJ2-5	CASRDRVGETQYF	TGTGCCAGCAGGGACAGGGTAGGAGAGACCCAGTACTTC
many	TRBV28	TRBD1	TRBJ2-1	CASSVYRGRSGVNEQFF	TGTGCCAGCAGTGTCTACAGGGGGCGGAGTGGTGTCAATGAGCAGTTCTTC
many	TRBV12-3/TRBV12-4	-	TRBJ2-1	CASRLTGHNEQFF	TGTGCCAGCAGGCTAACAGGGCACAATGAGCAGTTCTTC
many	TRBV6-5	TRBD1	TRBJ1-5	CASARTGRRQPQHF	TGTGCCAGCGCACGGACAGGTCGGAGGCAGCCCCAGCATTTT
-	TRBV7-9	-	TRBJ2-5	CASSPAPSEGTQYF	TGTGCCAGCAGCCCAGCACCCTCTGAGGGGACCCAGTACTTC
many	TRBV3-1	-	TRBJ2-7	CASSQDGGGYEQYF	TGTGCCAGCAGCCAAGATGGTGGGGGCTACGAGCAGTACTTC
many	TRBV7-3	TRBD1	TRBJ2-6	CASSLWTGSGANVLTF	TGTGCCAGCAGCCTCTGGACAGGGAGCGGGGCCAACGTCCTGACTTTC
many	TRBV10-1	-	TRBJ2-7	CASSETPRGSEQYF	TGCGCCAGCAGTGAGACACCCAGGGGATCTGAGCAGTACTTC
many	TRBV5-6	TRBD2	TRBJ2-1	CASSPLAGSYNEQFF	TGTGCCAGCAGCCCTCTAGCGGGCTCCTACAATGAGCAGTTCTTC
many	TRBV5-1	-	TRBJ2-1	CASSLGQDNEQFF	TGCGCCAGCAGCTTGGGACAGGACAATGAGCAGTTCTTC
many	TRBV11-2	TRBD2	TRBJ2-2	CASSFRTSGRGAGELFF	TGTGCCAGCAGCTTCCGGACTAGCGGGAGAGGGGCCGGGGAGCTGTTTTTT
many	TRBV20-1	TRBD2	TRBJ2-3	CSARIQRGVADTQYF	TGCAGTGCTAGGATACAGCGGGGGGTGGCAGATACGCAGTATTTT
many	TRBV5-1	-	TRBJ1-6	CASSLSQGSPLHF	TGCGCCAGCAGCTTGAGTCAGGGATCACCCCTCCACTTT
many	TRBV20-1	TRBD2	TRBJ2-1	CSARGSGRVGHNEQFF	TGCAGTGCTAGAGGTAGCGGGAGGGTGGGTCACAATGAGCAGTTCTTC
many	TRBV29-1	-	TRBJ2-4	CSVDSGIQYF	TGCAGCGTTGATTCGGGGATTCAGTACTTC
many	TRBV5-1	TRBD1	TRBJ1-6	CASSYNRPGQGDSPLHF	TGCGCCAGCAGTTATAATAGACCGGGACAGGGGGATTCACCCCTCCACTTT
many	TRBV6-4	-	TRBJ2-3	CASGAGHTDTQYF	TGTGCCAGCGGGGCAGGACACACAGATACGCAGTATTTT
many	TRBV6-2/TRBV6-3	-	TRBJ2-5	CASSPTLSPQVGETQYF	TGTGCCAGCAGTCCGACCCTCTCCCCTCAGGTCGGCGAGACCCAGTACTTC
few	TRBV7-9	-	TRBJ2-3	CASSLAGAGLADTQYF	TGTGCCAGCAGCTTAGCAGGGGCGGGGCTGGCAGATACGCAGTATTTT
many	TRBV10-1	TRBD1	TRBJ1-1	CASSSIQGASEAFF	TGCGCCAGCAGTTCAATACAGGGGGCCTCTGAAGCTTTCTTT
many	TRBV21-1	-	TRBJ2-3	CASSPPSGRISTDTQYF	TGTGCCAGCAGCCCCCCTAGCGGCCGGATAAGCACAGATACGCAGTATTTT
-	TRBV12-3/TRBV12-4	-	TRBJ2-1	CASRGTPNEQFF	TGTGCCAGCAGGGGGACTCCGAATGAGCAGTTCTTC
-	TRBV5-1	TRBD2	TRBJ2-1	CASSSTSGLYNEQFF	TGCGCCAGCAGCTCGACTAGCGGGTTATACAATGAGCAGTTCTTC
-	TRBV6-1	-	TRBJ2-7	CASRGYGGVSYEQHF	TGTGCCAGCAGGGGCTACGGGGGTGTCTCCTACGAGCAGCACTTC
many	TRBV10-3	TRBD2	TRBJ2-7	CAIRLAGGYEQYF	TGTGCCATCCGGCTAGCGGGGGGCTACGAGCAGTACTTC
many	TRBV12-3/TRBV12-4	TRBD2	TRBJ2-1	CASSLDGGRGYNEQFF	TGTGCCAGCAGTTTAGATGGCGGGAGGGGGTACAATGAGCAGTTCTTC
many	TRBV7-9	-	TRBJ2-1	CASSLIQGNEQFF	TGTGCCAGCAGCTTAATACAGGGCAATGAGCAGTTCTTC
many	TRBV7-7	-	TRBJ2-2	CASSPGGANTGELFF	TGTGCCAGCAGCCCTGGGGGCGCGAACACCGGGGAGCTGTTTTTT
many	TRBV29-1	TRBD1	TRBJ2-7	CSVVGDRGSYEQYF	TGCAGCGTTGTGGGGGACAGGGGTTCCTACGAGCAGTACTTC
many	TRBV27	TRBD2	TRBJ2-7	CASSLTPGLAGIYEQYF	TGTGCCAGCAGTTTAACCCCCGGACTAGCGGGTATCTACGAGCAGTACTTC
many	TRBV20-1	-	TRBJ1-1	CSAREGWENTEAFF	TGCAGTGCTAGAGAGGGGTGGGAGAACACTGAAGCTTTCTTT
many	TRBV25-1	-	TRBJ2-1	CASSPYYNEQFF	TGTGCCAGCAGTCCCTATTACAATGAGCAGTTCTTC
many	TRBV7-9	-	TRBJ1-4	CASSPRDPEGSNEKLFF	TGTGCCAGCAGCCCCCGAGACCCTGAAGGATCTAATGAAAAACTGTTTTTT
few	TRBV20-1	-	TRBJ2-7	CSASLRGGYEQYF	TGCAGTGCTAGTTTGAGGGGGGGCTACGAGCAGTACTTC
many	TRBV29-1	-	TRBJ2-3	CSVDEGGSVDTQYF	TGCAGCGTTGACGAGGGCGGGTCAGTGGATACGCAGTATTTT
few	TRBV18	TRBD1	TRBJ2-6	CASSLGQVYSGANVLTF	TGTGCCAGCTCTCTCGGACAGGTCTACTCTGGGGCCAACGTCCTGACTTTC
many	TRBV24-1	TRBD2	TRBJ2-1	CATSEFRTGTSGRARFQFF	TGTGCCACCAGTGAATTTAGGACCGGGACTAGCGGGAGGGCCAGGTTTCAGTTCTTC
-	TRBV6-6	-	TRBJ1-6	CASSNTGRNNSPLHF	TGTGCCAGCAGTAATACGGGGCGGAATAATTCACCCCTCCACTTT
many	TRBV16	-	TRBJ2-7	CASSQDEGRVEQYF	TGTGCCAGCAGCCAAGACGAAGGCAGGGTCGAGCAGTACTTC